This TCR beta chain is from a study of CD8+CD57+ T cells in acquired aplastic anemia. Using genomic DNA as the template, TCR beta VDJ and CDR3 profiling was carried out. TCRdb processed the reads anew with MiXCR; each CDR3 protein has one entry. The sample holds around 430,000 distinct CDR3 sequences, less than 35% seen once. CDR1 and CDR2 (germline): SNHLY, FYNNEI. Deletions cut 0 bases from V and 4 bases from J, with 3 bases between. The CDR3 totals 12 residues. It was patients with CD8+CD57+ cell expansion by flow cytometry who were chosen for sequencing. Among the patients, all had severe acquired aplastic anemia.

The receptor comes from a human donor with aplastic anemia. The chain couples TRBV2 to TRBJ2-5; no reliable D call. Sequencing was performed on sorted CD4+, CD8+, or CD8+CD57+ T cells (not recorded which) from PBMCs. CDR3: CASSEAGETQYF. The CDR3 region has the DNA TGTGCCAGCAGTGAAGCGGGAGAGACCCAGTACTTC.